This T cell receptor (beta chain) was captured by sequencing in a study of blood T cell repertoires in COVID-19. Across the whole study: Sites in the United States, Italy and Spain provided acute and convalescent COVID-19 samples.

In the original processing: Researchers report that nucleated cell counts were estimated from reference gene primer amplification. Sequencing used immunoSEQ multiplex PCR; TCRdb keeps in-frame clones, though not all of them. V, J and clone size derive from that table, while D and trimming were established from the DNA sequence. Seen here are 110,000 or so clones, 65% to 80% observed once, and the top ten hold roughly 6.2%. Trimming pared 0 bases from V and 5 bases from J, leaving 16 bases between. CDR3 length: 16 amino acids. Germline CDR1 is SGHDN and CDR2 is FVKESK. The gene calls are TRBV14 and TRBJ1-1, with D perhaps TRBD1 (5 bases). The receptor comes from a man in his sixties or seventies with acute or convalescent COVID-19. Source material: peripheral blood. CDR3 nucleotide sequence: TGTGCCAGCAGCCAAGAGGGTGGGCAGGGAAGAACTGAAGCTTTCTTT. Translating it yields CASSQEGGQGRTEAFF.